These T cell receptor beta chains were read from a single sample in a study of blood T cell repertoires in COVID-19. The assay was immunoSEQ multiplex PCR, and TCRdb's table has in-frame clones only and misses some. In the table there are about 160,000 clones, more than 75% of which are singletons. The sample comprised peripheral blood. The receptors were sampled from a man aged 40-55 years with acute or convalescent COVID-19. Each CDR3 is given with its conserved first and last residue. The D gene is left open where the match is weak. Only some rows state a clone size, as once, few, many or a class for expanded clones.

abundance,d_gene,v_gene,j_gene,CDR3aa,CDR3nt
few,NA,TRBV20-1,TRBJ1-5,CSASHLGVGQPQHF,TGCAGTGCTAGTCACCTTGGAGTGGGTCAGCCCCAGCATTTT
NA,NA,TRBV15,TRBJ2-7,CATSPRGSEQYF,TGTGCCACCAGCCCCCGGGGTAGCGAGCAGTACTTC
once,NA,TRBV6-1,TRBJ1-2,CASSERRGAGYGYTF,TGTGCCAGCAGTGAACGGCGGGGAGCGGGGTATGGCTACACCTTC
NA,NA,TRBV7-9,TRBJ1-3,CASSLATSGSSGNTIYF,TGTGCCAGCAGCTTAGCTACTTCGGGATCCTCTGGAAACACCATATATTTT
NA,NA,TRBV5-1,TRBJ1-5,CASSPAGGNQPQHF,TGCGCCAGCAGCCCCGCGGGGGGCAATCAGCCCCAGCATTTT
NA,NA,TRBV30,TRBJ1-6,CASAGQFNSPLHF,TGTGCCTCTGCGGGGCAGTTTAATTCACCCCTCCACTTT
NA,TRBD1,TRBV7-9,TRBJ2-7,CASSLTGEIYEQYF,TGTGCCAGCAGCTTGACAGGGGAAATCTACGAGCAGTACTTC
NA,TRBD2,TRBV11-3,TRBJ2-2,CASSLESRGTGELFF,TGTGCCAGCAGCTTAGAGTCGCGGGGGACCGGGGAGCTGTTTTTT
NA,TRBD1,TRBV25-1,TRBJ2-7,CASSEYIPGGEQYF,TGTGCCAGCAGTGAATATATTCCAGGGGGCGAGCAGTACTTC
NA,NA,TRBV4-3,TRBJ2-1,CASSTMTGYNEQFF,TGCGCCAGCAGCACCATGACAGGATACAATGAGCAGTTCTTC
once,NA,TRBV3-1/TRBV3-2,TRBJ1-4,CASSHSEGLKLFF,TGTGCCAGCAGCCATAGCGAGGGTCTTAAACTGTTTTTT
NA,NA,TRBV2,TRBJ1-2,CASSSIGTSYGYTF,TGTGCCAGCAGTTCTATCGGGACTTCATATGGCTACACCTTC
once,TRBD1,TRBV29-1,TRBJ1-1,CSVEGILQGGDTEAFF,TGCAGCGTTGAGGGGATTCTACAGGGGGGGGACACTGAAGCTTTCTTT
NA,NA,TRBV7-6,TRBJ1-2,CASSPGTGSFDYGYTF,TGTGCCAGCAGCCCTGGCACAGGGAGCTTCGACTATGGCTACACCTTC
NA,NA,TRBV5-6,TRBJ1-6,CASSLRTGSGSPLHF,TGTGCCAGCAGCTTGCGCACAGGGTCGGGTTCACCCCTCCACTTT
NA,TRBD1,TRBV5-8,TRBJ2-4,CASSFRQGGNNIQYF,TGTGCCAGCAGCTTCCGACAGGGGGGCAATAACATTCAGTACTTC
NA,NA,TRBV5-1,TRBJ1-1,CASSLVATHPEAFF,TGCGCCAGCAGCTTGGTAGCCACCCACCCTGAAGCTTTCTTT
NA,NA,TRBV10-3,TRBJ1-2,CAIQADFWGYTF,TGTGCCATCCAGGCGGACTTCTGGGGCTACACCTTC
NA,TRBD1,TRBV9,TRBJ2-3,CASSTRTQGEDTQYF,TGTGCCAGCAGCACAAGGACCCAGGGGGAAGATACGCAGTATTTT
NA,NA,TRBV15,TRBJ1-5,CATSRGGLDQPQHF,TGTGCCACCAGCAGAGGCGGGCTCGATCAGCCCCAGCATTTT
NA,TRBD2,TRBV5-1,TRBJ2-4,CASSLGLAGGPDIQYF,TGCGCCAGCAGCTTAGGACTAGCGGGGGGTCCGGACATTCAGTACTTC
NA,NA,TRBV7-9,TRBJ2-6,CASSQRSANVLTF,TGTGCCAGCAGCCAGAGGTCCGCCAACGTCCTGACTTTC
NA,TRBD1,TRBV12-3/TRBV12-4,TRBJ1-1,CASGTAHTEAFF,TGTGCCAGTGGGACAGCGCACACTGAAGCTTTCTTT
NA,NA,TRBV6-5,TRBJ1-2,CASSYFGTGYGYTF,TGTGCCAGCAGTTACTTTGGGACTGGCTATGGCTACACCTTC
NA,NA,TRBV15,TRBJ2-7,CATSIPAGKHPRYEQYF,TGTGCCACCAGCATCCCAGCAGGGAAACACCCCAGGTACGAGCAGTACTTC
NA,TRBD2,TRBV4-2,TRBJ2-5,CASSQGPSGGAETQYF,TGTGCCAGCAGCCAAGGTCCCTCGGGGGGGGCGGAGACCCAGTACTTC
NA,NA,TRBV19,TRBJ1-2,CASRKGGTASYGYTF,TGTGCCAGTAGGAAGGGGGGGACGGCCAGTTATGGCTACACCTTC
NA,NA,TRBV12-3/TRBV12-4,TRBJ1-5,CASSASGVGNHF,TGTGCCAGCAGTGCCTCCGGGGTTGGCAACCATTTT
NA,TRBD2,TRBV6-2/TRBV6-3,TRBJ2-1,CASSYPRGAGYNEQFF,TGTGCCAGCAGTTACCCCCGGGGAGCGGGGTACAATGAGCAGTTCTTC
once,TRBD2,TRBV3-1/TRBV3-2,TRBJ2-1,CASSRRGGLYNEQFF,TGTGCCAGCAGCCGCCGGGGGGGGCTCTACAATGAGCAGTTCTTC
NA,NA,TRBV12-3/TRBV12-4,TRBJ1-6,CASSPRNSPLHF,TGTGCCAGCAGTCCACGGAATTCACCCCTCCACTTT
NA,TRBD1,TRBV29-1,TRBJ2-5,CSVSSLDRGRETQYF,TGCAGCGTTAGCTCCCTCGACAGGGGAAGGGAGACCCAGTACTTC
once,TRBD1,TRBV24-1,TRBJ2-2,CATSDPRDRVTGELFF,TGTGCCACCAGTGATCCCCGGGACAGGGTTACCGGGGAGCTGTTTTTT
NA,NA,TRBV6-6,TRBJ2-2,CASSQDRGELFF,TGTGCCAGCAGTCAGGACAGAGGGGAGCTGTTTTTT
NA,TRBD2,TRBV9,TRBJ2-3,CASTNNGRGTDTQYF,TGTGCCAGCACCAACAATGGGCGGGGGACAGATACGCAGTATTTT
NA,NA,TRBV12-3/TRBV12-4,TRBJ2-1,CASSGVNEQFF,TGTGCCAGCAGCGGGGTAAATGAGCAGTTCTTC
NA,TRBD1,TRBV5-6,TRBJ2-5,CASSFDRVGETQYF,TGTGCCAGCAGCTTCGACAGGGTTGGAGAGACCCAGTACTTC
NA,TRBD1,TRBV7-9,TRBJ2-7,CASSRDSNYEQYF,TGTGCCAGCAGCCGGGACAGCAACTACGAGCAGTACTTC
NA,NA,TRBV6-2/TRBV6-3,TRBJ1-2,CASSSVHGYTF,TGTGCCAGCAGTTCGGTCCATGGCTACACCTTC
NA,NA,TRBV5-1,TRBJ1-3,CASSEQAIGNTIYF,TGCGCCAGCAGTGAACAGGCGATCGGAAACACCATATATTTT
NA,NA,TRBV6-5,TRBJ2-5,CATRTTRNRQETQYF,TGTGCCACCCGAACGACTAGGAATCGTCAAGAGACCCAGTACTTC
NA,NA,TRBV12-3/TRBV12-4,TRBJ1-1,CASSPGQNTEAFF,TGTGCCAGCAGTCCGGGACAGAACACTGAAGCTTTCTTT
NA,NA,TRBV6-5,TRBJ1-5,CASQGYSNQPQHF,TGTGCCTCACAGGGTTATAGCAATCAGCCCCAGCATTTT
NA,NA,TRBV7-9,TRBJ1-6,CASSFIGASSPLHF,TGTGCCAGCAGCTTCATAGGGGCATCCTCACCCCTCCACTTT
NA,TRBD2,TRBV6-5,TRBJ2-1,CASRSLAGAYNEQFF,TGTGCCAGCAGATCACTAGCGGGGGCGTACAATGAGCAGTTCTTC
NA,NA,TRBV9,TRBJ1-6,CASSVATRNSPLHF,TGTGCCAGCAGCGTAGCTACGAGGAATTCACCCCTCCACTTT
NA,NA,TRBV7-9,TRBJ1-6,CASSARLTGDNSPLHF,TGTGCCAGCAGCGCCCGACTGACGGGAGATAATTCACCCCTCCACTTT
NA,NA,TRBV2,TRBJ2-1,CASSGSSSSYNEQFF,TGTGCCAGCAGTGGATCTTCGAGCTCCTACAATGAGCAGTTCTTC
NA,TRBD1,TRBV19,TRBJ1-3,CATTGTGRQLHSGNTIYF,TGTGCCACCACAGGGACAGGCCGACAACTTCACTCTGGAAACACCATATATTTT
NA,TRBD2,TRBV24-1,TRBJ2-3,CATSDSAGVVDTQYF,TGTGCCACCAGTGATTCAGCGGGGGTGGTAGATACGCAGTATTTT
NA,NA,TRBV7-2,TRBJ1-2,CASSLEQGNLYGYTF,TGTGCCAGCAGCTTGGAACAGGGTAACCTCTATGGCTACACCTTC
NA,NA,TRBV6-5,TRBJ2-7,CASRRRGSYEQYF,TGTGCCAGCAGAAGGAGAGGCTCCTACGAGCAGTACTTC
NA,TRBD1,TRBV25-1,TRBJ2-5,CASKGTGPGSETQYF,TGTGCCAGCAAAGGGACAGGGCCGGGGTCGGAGACCCAGTACTTC
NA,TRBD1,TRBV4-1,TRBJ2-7,CASSQDRSQGAHEQYF,TGCGCCAGCAGCCAAGATCGTTCCCAGGGGGCTCACGAGCAGTACTTC
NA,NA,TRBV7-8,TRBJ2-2,CASSLYDLNTGELFF,TGTGCCAGCAGCTTATACGACTTGAACACCGGGGAGCTGTTTTTT